Each of the 18 T cell receptor beta chains below was sequenced from the same sample in a study of CD8+CD57+ T cells in acquired aplastic anemia. Genomic DNA was employed as the template in profiling TCR beta VDJ and CDR3. MiXCR, applied by TCRdb to the reads, yields one record per CDR3 protein. Of roughly 150,000 distinct CDR3 sequences listed, approximately 40% are singletons. The sequenced sample consisted of sorted CD4+, CD8+, or CD8+CD57+ T cells (not recorded which) from PBMCs. The receptors originated from a human donor in good health.

The gene calls are TRBV4-1 and TRBJ2-7; D may be TRBD1 (7 bases). Germline V gives CDR1 MGHRA, CDR2 YSYEKL. Trimming took 0 bases from V and 6 from J, leaving 15 bases between them. This CDR3 has 15 amino acids. The CDR3, as DNA: TGCGCCAGCAGCCAAGATCAGGGGGGCCGCAGCGAGCAGTACTTC. Protein product: CASSQDQGGRSEQYF.

On this clonotype: The junction shows a germline mismatch at one end, possibly a read error. The CDR3 coding sequence is TGTGCCATCAGTGACCGCGTGGGTATCTCTGGAAACACCGTATATTTT. Translating it yields CAISDRVGISGNTVYF. The chain links TRBV10-3 to TRBJ1-3; D not resolved. This CDR3 comprises 16 residues. Looked up from germline, CDR1 is ENHRY and CDR2 is SYGVKD.

The rearrangement joins TRBV7-9 to TRBJ1-2; D not resolved. V lost 0 bases, J lost 6 bases, and 5 bases lay in between. This CDR3 has 12 residues. Germline V gene lookup returns CDR1 SEHNR and CDR2 FQNEAQ (reference sequence). CDR3 sequence reads: CASSLAGDGYTF. The CDR3 nucleotides read TGTGCCAGCAGCTTAGCTGGGGATGGCTACACCTTC.

This clonotype was detected many times. The chain links TRBV24-1 to TRBJ1-1, with D perhaps TRBD1 (6 bases). The CDR3 consists of 16 residues. V lost 4 bases and J 0 bases, leaving 14 bases between the germline ends. Germline loops: CDR1 KGHDR, CDR2 SFDVKD. The DNA for the CDR3 is TGTGCCACCAGTGAAGGTGGCAGGGGATTGAACACTGAAGCTTTCTTT. This sequence encodes CATSEGGRGLNTEAFF.

The rearrangement joins TRBV24-1 to TRBJ2-5; D gene ambiguous. V shed 2 bases and J shed 5 bases, with 8 bases lying between them. Germline V lookup: CDR1 KGHDR, CDR2 SFDVKD. CDR3 size: 13 residues. CDR3 nucleotide sequence: TGTGCCACCAGTGATTCGGCGAGGGAGACCCAGTACTTC. Amino acid sequence: CATSDSARETQYF.

This chain connects TRBV4-1 to TRBJ1-2; 7 bases fit TRBD1. Trimming cost V 5 bases and J 0 bases; bases outside gene matches: 9. Germline V gene data show CDR1 as MGHRA and CDR2 as YSYEKL. CDR3 length: 16 amino acids. The CDR3 reads CASSIRIQGANYGYTF. The CDR3, as DNA: TGCGCCAGCAGCATCAGAATCCAGGGGGCTAACTATGGCTACACCTTC.

This clonotype has only a few counts. A read error may be the cause here, since a much bigger clone is one base away. V and J are TRBV5-3 and TRBJ1-5; 7 nucleotides line up with TRBD1. TRBV5-3 is assigned to the ORF class and has an uncertain function. The ends lost 10 bases at V and 4 bases at J; junction bases unmatched: 14. The CDR3 loop spans 15 amino acids. The CDR3: CAGRSSGQYNQPQHF. The CDR3 DNA sequence: TGTGCCGGCAGAAGCTCGGGACAGTATAATCAGCCCCAGCATTTT.

The genes are TRBV20-1 and TRBJ1-6, with D perhaps matching TRBD1 (6 bases). CDR3 length: 13 residues. V lost 3 bases and J lost 6, with 9 bases in between. Germline lookup yields CDR1 DFQATT and CDR2 SNEGSKA (reference sequence). The CDR3 loop is CSAREQGNSPLHF. CDR3 nucleotides: TGCAGTGCTAGGGAACAGGGTAATTCACCCCTCCACTTT.

This clonotype was seen a few times. V gene TRBV29-1 combines with J gene TRBJ1-1; D gene ambiguous. The V and J ends lost 4 bases and 4 bases respectively, with 10 bases between them. CDR1 is SQVTM, CDR2 ANQGSEA, per germline. The CDR3 has 12 amino acids. The CDR3 DNA sequence: TGCAGCGTTGGGTTTCGGGGCACTGAAGCTTTCTTT. Amino acid sequence: CSVGFRGTEAFF. The full variable domain, rest sourced from reference TRBV29-1 and TRBJ1-1, is SAVISQKPSRDICQRGTSLTIQCQVDSQVTMMFWYRQQPGQSLTLIATANQGSEATYESGFVIDKFPISRPNLTFSTLTVSNMSPEDSSIYLCSVGFRGTEAFFGQGTRLTVV.

This clonotype was found a few times. The chain recombines TRBV20-1 with TRBJ1-1; no clear D. This CDR3 comprises 14 residues. V lost 0 bases and J lost 4, with 12 bases in between. Germline CDR1 and CDR2: DFQATT and SNEGSKA (reference sequence). The DNA of the CDR3 is TGCAGTGCTAGAGATGGGTTCGGGGTCACTGAAGCTTTCTTT. This sequence encodes CSARDGFGVTEAFF.

With respect to this clonotype: Given the absence of the conserved phenylalanine or tryptophan at the CDR3 end, a read error is likely. The DNA is left out, because the CDR3 cannot be placed on it with certainty; the CDR3 is given as TCRdb lists it. This rearrangement joins TRBV7-2 to TRBJ2-3; the table's D gene call, TRBD2, was not cross checked with the DNA. The CDR3 numbers 16 amino acids, ends counted. Germline V gene data show CDR1 as SGHTA and CDR2 as FQGNSA. The CDR3 protein is CASSLAVGLARDTRYS.

V is TRBV25-1 and J is TRBJ2-1, with a weak D call TRBD1 (5 bases). The CDR3 is made up of 13 amino acids. Germline loops: CDR1 MGHDK, CDR2 SYGVNS. Deletions cut 6 bases from V and 0 bases from J, with 6 bases between. CDR3: CASRGVSYNEQFF. As DNA, the CDR3 is TGTGCCAGCAGAGGGGTCTCCTACAATGAGCAGTTCTTC.

This clonotype was detected only a few times. The chain links TRBV24-1 to TRBJ1-1; TRBD1 is a possible D gene (5 bases). V was pared by 2 bases and J by 11 bases, with 11 bases between. The V gene's germline CDR1 is KGHDR and CDR2 SFDVKD. CDR3 length: 12 amino acids. The CDR3 region is CATSDSDKPAFF. The CDR3 nucleotides read TGTGCCACCAGTGATTCGGACAAACCCGCTTTCTTT.

This clonotype was seen a handful of times. The V and J genes are TRBV6-5 and TRBJ1-1; a weak D match, TRBD1 (5 bases). The CDR3 is 17 amino acids. From germline, CDR1 is MNHEY and CDR2 SVGAGI. V lost 0 bases to trimming and J lost 0 bases, with 14 bases between them. In DNA, the CDR3 is TGTGCCAGCAGTTACTCGAGGGCCGGGACCTTGAACACTGAAGCTTTCTTT. Its translation: CASSYSRAGTLNTEAFF.

This clonotype showed up just a few times. V gene TRBV27 combines with J gene TRBJ1-5, with 7 nucleotides matching TRBD1. Germline V gene lookup returns CDR1 MNHEY and CDR2 SMNVEV (reference sequence). The V segment lost 9 bases and the J segment 3 bases; nucleotides outside the gene matches: 5. The CDR3 has 13 amino acids. CDR3 sequence reads: CARDRYLNQPQHF. CDR3 nucleotide sequence: TGTGCCAGGGACAGGTATCTCAATCAGCCCCAGCATTTT.

This clonotype was detected many times. The CDR3 is CASSAQGDEQFF. CDR3 DNA sequence: TGTGCCAGCAGCGCCCAGGGGGATGAGCAGTTCTTC. This chain connects TRBV9 to TRBJ2-1; 7 nucleotides align to TRBD1. The CDR3 spans 12 residues. Trimming took 3 bases from V and 8 from J; bases not matched to a gene: 2. Germline values: CDR1 SGDLS, CDR2 YYNGEE. The full variable domain, its missing parts supplied by reference TRBV9 and TRBJ2-1, is DSGVTQTPKHLITATGQRVTLRCSPRSGDLSVYWYQQSLDQGLQFLIQYYNGEERAKGNILERFSAQQFPDLHSELNLSSLELGDSALYFCASSAQGDEQFFGPGTRLTVL.

This rearrangement joins TRBV11-1 to TRBJ2-1; D might be TRBD1 (5 bases). CDR1 and CDR2 from the germline V gene are SGHAT and FQDESV (reference sequence). The CDR3 extends over 14 amino acids. V lost 5 bases and J lost 8, with 16 bases in between. CDR3 protein: CASSLRDSTHEQFF. CDR3 DNA sequence: TGTGCCAGCAGCCTCAGAGACAGTACCCATGAGCAGTTCTTC.

This chain connects TRBV29-1 to TRBJ1-2; D call uncertain. V dropped 2 bases and J dropped 0 bases, with 13 bases sitting between them. CDR3 length: 15 amino acids. From germline, CDR1 is SQVTM and CDR2 ANQGSEA. This CDR3 reads CSVEWVGAANYGYTF. The DNA of the CDR3 is TGCAGCGTTGAATGGGTGGGCGCAGCTAACTATGGCTACACCTTC. Using reference TRBV29-1 and TRBJ1-2 for the parts outside the CDR3, the full variable domain is SAVISQKPSRDICQRGTSLTIQCQVDSQVTMMFWYRQQPGQSLTLIATANQGSEATYESGFVIDKFPISRPNLTFSTLTVSNMSPEDSSIYLCSVEWVGAANYGYTFGSGTRLTVV.